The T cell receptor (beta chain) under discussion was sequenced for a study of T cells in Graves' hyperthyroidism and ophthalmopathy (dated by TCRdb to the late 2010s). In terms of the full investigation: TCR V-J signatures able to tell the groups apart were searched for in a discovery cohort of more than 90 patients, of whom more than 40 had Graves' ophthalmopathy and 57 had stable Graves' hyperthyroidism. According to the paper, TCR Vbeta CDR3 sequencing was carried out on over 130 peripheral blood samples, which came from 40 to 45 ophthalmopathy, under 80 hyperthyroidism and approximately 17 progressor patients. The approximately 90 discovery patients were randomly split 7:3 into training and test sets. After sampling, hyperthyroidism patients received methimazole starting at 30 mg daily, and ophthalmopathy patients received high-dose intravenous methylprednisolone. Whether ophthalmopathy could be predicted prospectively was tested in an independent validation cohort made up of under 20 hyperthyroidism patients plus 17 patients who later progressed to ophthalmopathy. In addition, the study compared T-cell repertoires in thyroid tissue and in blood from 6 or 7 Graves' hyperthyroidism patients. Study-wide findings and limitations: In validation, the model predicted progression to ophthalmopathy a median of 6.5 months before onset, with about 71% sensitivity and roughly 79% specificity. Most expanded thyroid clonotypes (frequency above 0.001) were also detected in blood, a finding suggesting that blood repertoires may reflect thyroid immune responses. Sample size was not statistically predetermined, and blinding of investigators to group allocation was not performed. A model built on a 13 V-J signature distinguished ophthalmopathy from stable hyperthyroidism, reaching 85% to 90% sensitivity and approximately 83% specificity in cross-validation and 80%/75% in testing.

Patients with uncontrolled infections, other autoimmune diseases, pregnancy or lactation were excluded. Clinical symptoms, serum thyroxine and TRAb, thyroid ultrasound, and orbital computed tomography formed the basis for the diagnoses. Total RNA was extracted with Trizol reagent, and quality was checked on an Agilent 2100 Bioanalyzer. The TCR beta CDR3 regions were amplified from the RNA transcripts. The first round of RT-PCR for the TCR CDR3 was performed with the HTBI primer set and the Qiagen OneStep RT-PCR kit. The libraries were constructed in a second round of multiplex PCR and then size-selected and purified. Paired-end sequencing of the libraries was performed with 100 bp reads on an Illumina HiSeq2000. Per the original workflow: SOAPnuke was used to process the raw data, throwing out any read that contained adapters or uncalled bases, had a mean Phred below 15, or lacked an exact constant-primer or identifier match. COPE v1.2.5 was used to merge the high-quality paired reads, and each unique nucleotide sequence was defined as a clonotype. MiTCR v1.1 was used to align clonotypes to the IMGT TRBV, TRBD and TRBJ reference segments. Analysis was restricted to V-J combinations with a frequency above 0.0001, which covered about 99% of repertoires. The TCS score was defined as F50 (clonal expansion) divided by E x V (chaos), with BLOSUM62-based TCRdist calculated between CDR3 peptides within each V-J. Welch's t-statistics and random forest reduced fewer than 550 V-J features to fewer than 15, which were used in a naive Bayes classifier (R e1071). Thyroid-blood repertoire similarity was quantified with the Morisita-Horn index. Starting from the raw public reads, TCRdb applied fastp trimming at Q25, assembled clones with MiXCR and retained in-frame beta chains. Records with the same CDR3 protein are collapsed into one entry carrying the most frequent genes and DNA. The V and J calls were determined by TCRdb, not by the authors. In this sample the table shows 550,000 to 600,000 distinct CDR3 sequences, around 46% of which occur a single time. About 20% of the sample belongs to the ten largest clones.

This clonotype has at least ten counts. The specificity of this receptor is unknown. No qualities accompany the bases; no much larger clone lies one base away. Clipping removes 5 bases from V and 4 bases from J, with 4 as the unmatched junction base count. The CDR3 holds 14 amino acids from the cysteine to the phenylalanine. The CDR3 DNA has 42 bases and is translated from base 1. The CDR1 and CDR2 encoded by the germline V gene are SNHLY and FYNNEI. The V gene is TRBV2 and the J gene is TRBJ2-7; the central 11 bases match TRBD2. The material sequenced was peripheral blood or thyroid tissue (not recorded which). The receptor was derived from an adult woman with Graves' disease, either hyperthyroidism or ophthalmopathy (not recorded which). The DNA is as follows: TGTGCCAGCAGTAAGGGACTAGCGGTATACGAGCAGTACTTC. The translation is CASSKGLAVYEQYF.